This TCR beta chain emerged from a study of metastatic and nonmetastatic thyroid tumors (dated by TCRdb to 2018 to 2020). General notes on the study: For patients with malignant and with benign thyroid disease, the researchers compared repertoires between peripheral blood samples and tumor or nodule tissue samples. On the study overall, not on this receptor specifically: TCR beta diversity was reported as significantly higher in malignant tumors than in benign nodules, in both blood and tumor samples.

Taken from cysteine to phenylalanine, the CDR3 has 11 residues. The CDR3 DNA has 33 bases and is translated from base 1. From a lookup of the germline V gene, CDR1 and CDR2 are SGHTA and FQGNSA. V lost 6 bases and J lost 2 bases; the stretch between them is 5 bases long. Before undergoing thyroid surgery, none of the patients had been given any kind of treatment. The study retrospectively analysed patient clinical samples collected from about 2012 to 2019 using T-cell receptor beta sequencing. The library was obtained by PCR. The sample was run on an Illumina HiSeq 4000. The TCR beta-chain CDR3 region of each patient was profiled by high-throughput sequencing. The source study handled its data this way. The researchers built a classifier to tell apart papillary thyroid cancer patients with distant metastasis, based on CDR3 differences among clinicopathological groups. The Shannon index was used to assess repertoire diversity, and the Morisita-Horn index was used to assess tumor-blood repertoire similarity. In-frame beta chains were kept once TCRdb had trimmed the public reads at Q25 with fastp and called clones with MiXCR. The V and J calls were not made by the authors but by TCRdb's processing. Within this sample are some 22,000 clones, with about 24% of them counted one time only. The ten largest make up 9% to 15% of the sample.

This clone is identified as medium-sized (0.01 to 0.1%). Its antigen has not been determined. There are no base qualities to consult, and no much larger clone falls within one base. The sample taken for sequencing was tumor tissue. The V and J segments used are TRBV7-2 and TRBJ2-7, with no confident D gene call. The TCR sequence derives from a male donor with papillary thyroid cancer or a benign thyroid nodule (not recorded which). Some clones in this sample may be carry-over from other donors' samples. This receptor carries the CDR3 CASRITYEQYF. The DNA sequence is given as TGTGCCAGCAGGATCACCTACGAGCAGTACTTC.